A single sample gave rise to the 19 T cell receptor beta chains below, sequenced in a study of T cell responses to AZD1222 COVID-19 vaccine. The method was immunoSEQ multiplex PCR; TCRdb's version includes in-frame clones alone and lacks a portion of them. The sample holds some 81,000 clones, around nine tenths seen once. Sequencing was performed on peripheral blood, taken 28 days after the second AZD1222 dose. The receptor set was obtained from an adult who received the AZD1222 COVID-19 vaccine.

V and J are TRBV5-1 and TRBJ2-1, with 12 bases that match TRBD2. Germline assignment: CDR1 SGHRS and CDR2 YFSETQ. The CDR3 runs 16 residues. J lost 5 bases, V lost 4 bases, and 7 bases had no gene match. In DNA, the CDR3 is TGCGCCAGCAGCCTGAGGACTAGCGGGAATAACAATGAGCAGTTCTTC. This encodes CASSLRTSGNNNEQFF.

V and J are TRBV5-1 and TRBJ2-5, with TRBD1 identical over 10 bases. The germline gives CDR1 SGHRS, CDR2 YFSETQ. J was trimmed by 5 bases and V by 4 bases; bases with no gene match: 2. This CDR3 has 13 amino acids. The CDR3 here is CASSPGQGETQYF. CDR3 DNA: TGCGCCAGCAGCCCGGGACAGGGGGAGACCCAGTACTTC.

This clone was observed a few times. The CDR3 protein is CASSLKQTYTEAFF. The CDR3 DNA is TGTGCCAGCAGCTTAAAACAGACCTACACTGAAGCTTTCTTT. The V call is TRBV7-8, the J call TRBJ1-1; D gene ambiguous. V was clipped by 2 bases and J by 3 bases, with 10 bases between them. This CDR3 comprises 14 residues. Germline V gene sequence: CDR1 SGHVS, CDR2 FQNEAQ.

This chain uses TRBV5-1 with TRBJ1-2; possible D gene TRBD1, 6 bases. Trimming shortened V by 4 bases and J by 8 bases, and 18 bases separated the two germline ends. Germline CDR1 SGHRS, CDR2 YFSETQ. The CDR3 runs 14 residues. CDR3 region: CASSQNPTGSGYTF. CDR3 in DNA: TGCGCCAGCAGCCAGAATCCTACAGGGTCCGGCTACACCTTC.

The chain uses TRBV5-1 and TRBJ2-7, with TRBD2 matching 7 bases. CDR1 is SGHRS, CDR2 YFSETQ, per germline. The CDR3 is 13 residues long. V trimming: 4 bases; J trimming: 3 bases; junction bases outside the gene matches: 4. CDR3 DNA sequence: TGCGCCAGCAGCCGGGACTACGGCTACGAGCAGTACTTC. This translates into CASSRDYGYEQYF.

The V call is TRBV30, the J call TRBJ1-1, with D possibly matching TRBD1 (5 bases). This CDR3 region has 14 residues. CDR1 is GTSNPN and CDR2 is SVGIG in the germline V gene (reference sequence). Trimming shortened V by 3 bases and J by 3 bases, and 14 bases separated the two germline ends. CDR3 loop: CAWRFRVGHTEAFF. In DNA, the CDR3 is TGTGCCTGGAGATTCAGGGTGGGTCACACTGAAGCTTTCTTT.

This rearrangement joins TRBV30 to TRBJ1-3; D is ambiguous. CDR1 is GTSNPN, CDR2 SVGIG, per germline (reference sequence). There are 14 residues in the CDR3. The ends were cut back, 4 bases at V and 0 bases at J, with 10 bases in the middle. DNA of the CDR3: TGTGCCTGGAAAGCAGTTCACTCTGGAAACACCATATATTTT. This codes for CAWKAVHSGNTIYF.

The V and J genes are TRBV3-1 (or the pseudogene TRBV3-2) and TRBJ1-6, with 7 bases that match TRBD1. V shed 4 bases and J 6 bases; nucleotides not matched to a gene: 9. Germline V gives CDR1 LGHDT, CDR2 YNNKEL (reference sequence). This CDR3 comprises 16 residues. DNA of the CDR3: TGTGCCAGCAGCCTTTTACCCGGGACAGTTAATTCACCCCTCCACTTT. This gives the protein CASSLLPGTVNSPLHF.

This clone has a handful of counts. The chain recombines TRBV9 with TRBJ2-1, with 12 bases matching TRBD2. The CDR3 is made up of 15 amino acids. Germline V gene data show CDR1 as SGDLS and CDR2 as YYNGEE. V lost 0 bases to trimming and J lost 8 bases; unmatched junction nucleotides: 3. This CDR3 reads CASSVGLAGEDEQFF. The CDR3 bases are TGTGCCAGCAGCGTAGGACTAGCGGGAGAAGATGAGCAGTTCTTC.

J is TRBJ1-1 and V is TRBV6-1, with D unresolved. Germline V gene sequence: CDR1 MNHNS, CDR2 SASEGT. The V end lost 1 base, the J end lost 7 bases, and 13 bases lay between the germline ends. The CDR3 has 14 amino acids. In DNA form, the CDR3 reads TGTGCCAGCAGTGAAGAAGAAGGACGGGTTGAAGCTTTCTTT. It is translated as CASSEEEGRVEAFF.

This clone was detected once. This sequence joins TRBV24-1 and TRBJ2-5; 12 bases are a match to TRBD1. The V segment lost 1 base and the J segment 5 bases; nucleotides outside the gene matches: 4. Germline V gene sequence: CDR1 KGHDR, CDR2 SFDVKD. The CDR3 runs 16 residues. The CDR3 DNA sequence: TGTGCCACCAGTGATTTCGGGACAGGGGGCCGGGAGACCCAGTACTTC. Translation: CATSDFGTGGRETQYF.

This clone was counted once. This specimen includes other DNA sequences encoding the same CDR3. V and J are TRBV19 and TRBJ2-7; perhaps D is TRBD1 or TRBD2 (5 bases each). V was pared by 5 bases and J by 1 base, with 9 bases between. Germline loops: CDR1 LNHDA, CDR2 SQIVND (reference sequence). The CDR3 contains 13 residues. The CDR3 is CASSPGPSYEQYF. CDR3 nucleotide sequence: TGTGCCAGTAGTCCGGGGCCATCCTACGAGCAGTACTTC.

This clone has a handful of counts. The chain couples TRBV27 to TRBJ1-4; maybe TRBD1 (5 bases). Germline V CDR1 and CDR2: MNHEY, SMNVEV (reference sequence). The CDR3 consists of 16 residues. The V gene lost 6 bases and the J gene lost 4 bases, with 18 bases spanning the gap. The CDR3 nucleotides read TGTGCCAGCAGCCCCAGGGCCACCTGGGGTAATGAAAAACTGTTTTTT. The encoded protein is CASSPRATWGNEKLFF. The whole variable domain, filled in from reference TRBV27 and TRBJ1-4, reads EAQVTQNPRYLITVTGKKLTVTCSQNMNHEYMSWYRQDPGLGLRQIYYSMNVEVTDKGDVPEGYKVSRKEKRNFPLILESPSPNQTSLYFCASSPRATWGNEKLFFGSGTQLSVL.

This clone was observed a single time. The chain joins TRBV5-1 to TRBJ1-4; the D is unclear. Per the germline V gene, CDR1 is SGHRS and CDR2 is YFSETQ. V lost 1 base and J lost 3, with 7 bases in between. The CDR3 has 14 residues. For the CDR3, the DNA is TGCGCCAGCAGCTTGCCGGGATCTAATGAAAAACTGTTTTTT. It translates to CASSLPGSNEKLFF.

This chain joins TRBV9 and TRBJ2-3; no firm D call. V was shortened by 0 bases and J by 0 bases, with 11 bases between the two germline ends. Germline CDR1 reads SGDLS; CDR2 reads YYNGEE. This CDR3 has 16 residues. CDR3 sequence reads: CASSVGRTTSTDTQYF. The CDR3 coding sequence is TGTGCCAGCAGCGTAGGCCGGACCACTAGCACAGATACGCAGTATTTT.

The V call is TRBV10-2, the J call TRBJ2-7; 13 bases are shared with TRBD2. This CDR3 spans 16 amino acids. Germline loops: CDR1 WSHSY, CDR2 SAAADI. The trim removed 2 bases at V and 2 bases at J, leaving 3 bases unmatched. The CDR3 protein is CASSEGLAGATYEQYF. Here the CDR3 DNA reads TGCGCCAGCAGTGAGGGACTAGCGGGAGCCACCTACGAGCAGTACTTC.

The chain carries TRBV30 and TRBJ2-1; maybe TRBD2 (5 bases). CDR3 size: 15 residues. The ends were cut back, 0 bases at V and 12 bases at J, with 21 bases in the middle. Germline CDR1 and CDR2: GTSNPN and SVGIG (reference sequence). CDR3 coding DNA: TGTGCCTGGAGTGTGGAGGTCTCTCGTACAATGAGGCAGTTCTTC. Translated, it gives CAWSVEVSRTMRQFF.

The rearrangement uses TRBV6-5 and TRBJ2-7, with TRBD1 matching 8 bases. After removal of 6 bases from V and 1 base from J, the junction contained 8 bases not matched to a gene. The germline CDR1 and CDR2 sequences are MNHEY and SVGAGI. The CDR3 spans 15 residues. Written as DNA, the CDR3 is TGTGCCAGCAGGGGACAGGTATGGGGATCCTACGAGCAGTACTTC. Translated: CASRGQVWGSYEQYF.

V usage is TRBV5-8 and J usage is TRBJ1-1, with D hard to call. This CDR3 contains 11 residues. V dropped 2 bases and J dropped 13 bases, with 12 bases sitting between them. Germline V lookup: CDR1 SGHTS, CDR2 YDEGEE. The CDR3 DNA follows: TGTGCCAGCAGCTTTATAAAGGGCGGTTTCTTT. Translating gives CASSFIKGGFF. Supplemented by reference TRBV5-8 and TRBJ1-1, the full variable domain reads EAGVTQSPTHLIKTRGQQATLRCSPISGHTSVYWYQQALGLGLQFLLWYDEGEERNRGNFPPRFSGRQFPNYSSELNVNALELEDSALYLCASSFIKGGFFGQGTRLTVV.